These T cell receptor beta chains were read from a single sample in a study of PD-1 blockade in classical Hodgkin lymphoma. This table comes from immunoSEQ multiplex PCR, and its TCRdb copy is limited to in-frame clones, with some not included. Of about 14,000 clones listed, roughly 78% are singletons. Source: peripheral blood mononuclear cells (PBMCs), taken at baseline. Receptor source: a human donor with classical Hodgkin lymphoma. Each CDR3 is given with its conserved first and last residue. A D gene is named only where the DNA matches it firmly. Some rows mark clone size as missing; the rest say once, few, many or name a class of expanded clone.

clone size | D gene | J gene | V gene | CDR3 DNA | CDR3 protein
. | . | TRBJ1-5 | TRBV5-1 | TGCGCCAGCAGCTTGATTCCGGGGGTGGTCATTGGCAATCAGCCCCAGCATTTT | CASSLIPGVVIGNQPQHF
. | . | TRBJ1-1 | TRBV7-9 | TGTGCCAGCAGCGTGACGGGGGGCACTGAAGCTTTCTTT | CASSVTGGTEAFF
. | . | TRBJ1-2 | TRBV10-3 | TGTGCCATCAGTGGGGTAGCTAACTATGGCTACACCTTC | CAISGVANYGYTF
. | TRBD1 | TRBJ2-7 | TRBV28 | TGTGCCAGCAGGCCAACAGGGGGGTTCTCCTACGAGCAGTACTTC | CASRPTGGFSYEQYF
. | . | TRBJ2-7 | TRBV7-6 | TGTGCCAGCAGCTTAGGGTCGGGGACCTACGAGCAGTACTTC | CASSLGSGTYEQYF
. | TRBD2 | TRBJ2-3 | TRBV19 | TGTGCCAGGAGACTAGCGAGTTGGTATTTT | CARRLASWYF
. | TRBD2 | TRBJ2-1 | TRBV25-1 | TGTGCCAGCAGTCCGCGGGGGGGCCCCTACAATGAGCAGTTCTTC | CASSPRGGPYNEQFF
medium-sized | . | TRBJ1-5 | TRBV18 | TGTGCCAGCTCACCATGGGCGGACAATCAGCCCCAGCATTTT | CASSPWADNQPQHF
. | . | TRBJ2-7 | TRBV19 | TGTGCCAGTAGTATACCCCGGAGGGTCTACGAGCAGTACTTC | CASSIPRRVYEQYF
. | . | TRBJ2-5 | TRBV7-2 | TGTGCCAGCAGCTTAGTGGCTACACCGACGAACTTC | CASSLVATPTNF
. | TRBD2 | TRBJ2-3 | TRBV7-2 | TGTGCCAGCAGCTTCGGACTAGCGGGGGGGGTTGGCACAGATACGCAGTATTTT | CASSFGLAGGVGTDTQYF
. | . | TRBJ1-3 | TRBV5-5 | TGTGCCAGCAGCCCGACACCTGCAGTAGCTGGAAACACCATATATTTT | CASSPTPAVAGNTIYF
. | . | TRBJ1-5 | TRBV5-6 | TGTGCCGGGGAGGTAGGGGCCGGCAATCAGCCCCAGCATTTT | CAGEVGAGNQPQHF
few | TRBD1 | TRBJ1-2 | TRBV6-1 | TGTGCCAGCAGAACCGGGACAGGGGTAGATGGCTACACCTTC | CASRTGTGVDGYTF
. | TRBD1 | TRBJ1-6 | TRBV2 | TGTGCCAGCAGACCACAGGGGGCTTCTTCACCCCTCCACTTT | CASRPQGASSPLHF
. | . | TRBJ1-3 | TRBV18 | TGTGCCAGCTCACCAATATGGGGACCCTCTGGAAACACCATATATTTT | CASSPIWGPSGNTIYF
. | TRBD1 | TRBJ1-1 | TRBV11-2 | TGTGCCAGCAGCCCCGGCAGGGGGGAGGCTGAAGCTTTCTTT | CASSPGRGEAEAFF
. | . | TRBJ1-6 | TRBV19 | TGTGCCAGTAGTATTATGGGCAGGGGAAATTCACCCCTCCACTTT | CASSIMGRGNSPLHF
once | . | TRBJ1-6 | TRBV28 | TGTGCCAGCAGGCCCGGGCGGTACTCACCCCTCCACTTT | CASRPGRYSPLHF
. | . | TRBJ2-5 | TRBV7-2 | TGTGCCAGCAGCTTAGTTGGACAATACCAAGAGACCCAGTACTTC | CASSLVGQYQETQYF
. | . | TRBJ1-1 | TRBV18 | TGTGCCAGCTCACCACTCGAGCGAGATCAAGCTTTCTTT | CASSPLERDQAFF
. | TRBD2 | TRBJ2-2 | TRBV5-4 | TGTGCCAGCAGCAGGACCGGGACTAGCGCCGGGGAGCTGTTTTTT | CASSRTGTSAGELFF
. | . | TRBJ2-1 | TRBV5-1 | TGCGCCAGCAGCTTGGGGCAGGGGAGTGAGCAGTTCTTC | CASSLGQGSEQFF
. | TRBD1 | TRBJ2-7 | TRBV11-2 | TGTGCCAGCAACCGGGACAGGGCCATCGAGCAGTACTTC | CASNRDRAIEQYF
. | TRBD1 | TRBJ2-7 | TRBV28 | TGTGCCGCGGGTAACCCCAGGGGGCCCTACGAGCAGTACTTC | CAAGNPRGPYEQYF
. | . | TRBJ2-7 | TRBV2 | TGTGCCAGCAGTGGGGTCAGGGTAACTTATAAGCAGTACTTC | CASSGVRVTYKQYF
. | TRBD1 | TRBJ1-1 | TRBV18 | TGTGCCAGCTCACCGAACTCCGGGACAGGGAATAGAGCTTTCTTT | CASSPNSGTGNRAFF
. | . | TRBJ1-6 | TRBV5-4 | TGTGCCAGCAGCTCTGGACGGATCTTAATTGTTAAGCCCCTCCACTTT | CASSSGRILIVKPLHF
. | . | TRBJ2-1 | TRBV5-1 | TGCGCCAGCAGCTTGCCCAAGGCCCTAAGCTCCTACAATGAGCAGTTCTTC | CASSLPKALSSYNEQFF
. | . | TRBJ1-6 | TRBV28 | TGTGCCAGCAGTTTAATACAGTATAATTCACCCCTCCACTTT | CASSLIQYNSPLHF